One and the same sample provided the 8 T cell receptor beta chains below, sequenced in a study of blood T cell repertoires in COVID-19. TCRdb's table, derived via immunoSEQ multiplex PCR, lists solely in-frame clones and lacks some. The sample consists of roughly 53,000 clones, approximately 84% of them appearing once. Material: peripheral blood. Every receptor here comes from a human donor in a cohort sampled during active COVID-19.

The rearrangement uses TRBV7-6 and TRBJ1-3; no clear D. This CDR3 has 16 amino acids. The V gene's germline CDR1 is SGHVS and CDR2 FNYEAQ. Trimming took off 5 bases at V and 1 base at J, with 15 bases between the two ends. This CDR3 reads CASSVGLERSGNTIYF. CDR3 in DNA: TGTGCCAGCAGCGTAGGACTAGAGAGGTCTGGAAACACCATATATTTT.

The V and J genes are TRBV19 and TRBJ1-5; tentative D call: TRBD1 (6 bases). Germline assignment: CDR1 LNHDA and CDR2 SQIVND (reference sequence). The CDR3 consists of 14 residues. Trimming removed 10 bases from V and 5 bases from J, with 18 bases in between. CDR3 bases: TGTGCCACTTCCCCCAGGGGAAGGGATCAGCCCCAGCATTTT. Its protein product is CATSPRGRDQPQHF.

The gene calls are TRBV4-3 and TRBJ2-1, with 7 nucleotides matching TRBD2. CDR1 and CDR2 from the germline V gene are LGHNA and YSLEER. The CDR3 sequence is 15 residues long. J gave up 9 bases and V 1 base, and 9 bases lay outside the gene matches. The CDR3 DNA follows: TGCGCCAGCAGCCAAGGTTATAGACTAGCTGGTGAGCAGTTCTTC. Its translation is CASSQGYRLAGEQFF.

V and J are TRBV10-3 and TRBJ2-1; TRBD1 is a possible D gene (6 bases). This CDR3 contains 16 residues. The ends were cut back, 3 bases at V and 0 bases at J, with 12 bases in the middle. Germline loops: CDR1 ENHRY, CDR2 SYGVKD. The DNA for the CDR3 is TGTGCCATCAGTGACCCTGACAGGAGCTCCTACAATGAGCAGTTCTTC. Its translation is CAISDPDRSSYNEQFF.

The V call is TRBV5-4, the J call TRBJ2-2; 7 bases line up with TRBD2. The germline V gene has CDR1 SGHNT and CDR2 YYREEE (reference sequence). The V and J ends lost 0 bases and 5 bases, in that order; junction bases with no gene match: 10. CDR3 length: 17 residues. In DNA form, the CDR3 reads TGTGCCAGCAGCTTGGGGGCTGGACTAGGGTCTACCGGGGAGCTGTTTTTT. It specifies CASSLGAGLGSTGELFF.

This clone was detected once. The chain joins TRBV2 to TRBJ2-5; 10 bases line up with TRBD2. The V gene end was trimmed by 5 bases and the J gene end by 4 bases; junction bases not matched to a gene: 7. Per germline, CDR1 SNHLY and CDR2 FYNNEI. The CDR3 sequence is 15 residues long. CDR3 amino acids: CASSTVAGGGETQYF. The CDR3 region has the DNA TGTGCCAGCAGTACCGTAGCGGGGGGCGGAGAGACCCAGTACTTC.

The chain couples TRBV6-5 to TRBJ1-1, with a tentative D call TRBD1 (5 bases). Looked up from germline, CDR1 is MNHEY and CDR2 is SVGAGI. The CDR3 runs to 15 residues. Trimming took off 4 bases at V and 3 bases at J, with 15 bases between the two ends. The CDR3 DNA sequence: TGTGCCAGCAGTTCTAGGGGCGATTGGGACACTGAAGCTTTCTTT. Amino acid sequence: CASSSRGDWDTEAFF.

The chain links TRBV11-3 to TRBJ2-7; 7 bases line up with TRBD2. Germline V gene sequence: CDR1 SGHNT, CDR2 YENEEA. The CDR3 has 13 residues. V lost 1 base and J lost 6; bases outside the gene matches: 3. CDR3 in DNA: TGTGCCAGCAGCTTAGTCACGGGGGGCGAGCAGTACTTC. Its protein is CASSLVTGGEQYF.